This T cell receptor (beta chain) is drawn from a study of cytomegalovirus exposure and HLA in healthy donors. Study-wide background: Genetic ancestry analysis placed about 84% of the roughly 400 donors that were genotyped in the Caucasian-associated cluster. Notes on the study in general: Cytomegalovirus-associated TCR beta chains were listed, numbering 150 to 200. Accurate HLA-A and HLA-B prediction from TCR beta sequences was reported for most subjects.

Note on this clone: What it recognizes is unknown.

Though probably carrying unrecorded immune exposures, donors were nominally healthy at sampling. 13 Jbeta primers and 60 Vbeta primers were used for the PCR. The repertoire was sequenced with immunoSEQ multiplex PCR; TCRdb's copy has only in-frame clones and lacks some. This sample has 97,000 or so clones, with roughly 85% found just once. The sample was PBMCs. The receptor was derived from a middle-aged man in good health and CMV-seronegative.

In DNA form, the CDR3 reads TGTGCCAGCAGCGTAAGGGACAGTATCTGGTATGGCTACACCTTC. Translation: CASSVRDSIWYGYTF. The V call is TRBV9, the J call TRBJ1-2; 7 bases map to TRBD1. With V trimmed by 1 base and J by 5 bases, 8 bases remained unmatched. Germline-derived CDR1 and CDR2 are SGDLS and YYNGEE. The CDR3 consists of 15 residues. The whole variable domain, remainder taken from reference TRBV9 and TRBJ1-2, is DSGVTQTPKHLITATGQRVTLRCSPRSGDLSVYWYQQSLDQGLQFLIQYYNGEERAKGNILERFSAQQFPDLHSELNLSSLELGDSALYFCASSVRDSIWYGYTFGSGTRLTVV.